The 5 T cell receptor beta chains reported below all come from one sample, sequenced in a study of T cells in Graves' hyperthyroidism and ophthalmopathy. Researchers took RNA transcripts and amplified the TCR beta CDR3 regions from them. A set of HTBI primers served as the primers for a first-round RT-PCR of the TCR CDR3. TCRdb processed the multiplex PCR reads anew with MiXCR; each CDR3 protein has one entry. The sample consists of more than 500,000 distinct CDR3 sequences, 14% of them appearing once. Sequenced material: blood. Every receptor here comes from a middle-aged woman with Graves' hyperthyroidism.

This clonotype was counted many times. This chain uses TRBV28 with TRBJ2-3; 7 bases fit TRBD2. Trimming cost V 5 bases and J 4 bases; bases outside gene matches: 12. From germline, CDR1 is MDHEN and CDR2 SYDVKM. The CDR3 totals 16 residues. The CDR3 region is CASSRRGGSKADTQYF. CDR3 DNA sequence: TGTGCCAGCAGTCGGAGAGGCGGGAGTAAAGCAGATACGCAGTATTTT.

This clonotype was recorded many times. The chain combines TRBV27 with TRBJ2-2, with TRBD1 as a possible D gene (6 bases). Trimming removed 3 bases at V and 5 bases at J, with 13 bases between. CDR1 and CDR2 from the germline V gene are MNHEY and SMNVEV (reference sequence). This CDR3 has 15 residues. CDR3 sequence reads: CASSFFRGETGELFF. CDR3 nucleotides: TGTGCCAGCAGTTTTTTCAGGGGAGAGACCGGGGAGCTGTTTTTT.

This clonotype came up many times. The chain joins TRBV10-2 to TRBJ1-1; D is unresolved. The length of the CDR3 is 13 residues. Germline V gene lookup returns CDR1 WSHSY and CDR2 SAAADI. Trimming removed 4 bases from V and 1 base from J, with 7 bases in between. The CDR3 bases are TGCGCCAGCAGTGTCGCCCCGAACACTGAAGCTTTCTTT. As protein: CASSVAPNTEAFF.

This clonotype appeared many times. This chain connects TRBV19 to TRBJ1-1, with 8 nucleotides matching TRBD1. CDR1 and CDR2 from the germline V gene are LNHDA and SQIVND (reference sequence). V was pared by 4 bases and J by 7 bases, with 5 bases of the junction left unmatched. This CDR3 comprises 13 residues. The CDR3 reads CASSTQGADEAFF. The CDR3 DNA reads as TGTGCCAGTAGTACCCAGGGGGCGGATGAAGCTTTCTTT.

This clonotype was seen at least ten times. The chain combines TRBV6-1 with TRBJ2-2; 11 nucleotides line up with TRBD1. Trimming took 6 bases from V and 6 from J; bases not matched to a gene: 6. The CDR3 consists of 15 residues. Germline values: CDR1 MNHNS, CDR2 SASEGT. CDR3 amino acids: CASSQPGQGAGELFF. The CDR3 nucleotides are TGTGCCAGCAGCCAGCCGGGACAGGGGGCCGGGGAGCTGTTTTTT.